The clone carrying this TCR beta chain has just a few counts. Authors' data handling: Estimation of nucleated cell counts was performed using reference gene primer amplification. Some clones are missing from TCRdb's copy, which holds only in-frame ones; the method was immunoSEQ multiplex PCR. V and J calls and clone size come straight from that table; D and trimming were deduced from the DNA. The profile shows 65,000 to 80,000 clones, roughly 90% of them singletons. The CDR3 spans 15 residues. V lost 6 bases and J lost 3; bases outside the gene matches: 9. Germline V gene data show CDR1 as SGHTA and CDR2 as FQGTGA. This sample is part of a study of blood T cell repertoires in COVID-19. Turning to the study itself: Whether acute or convalescent, the COVID-19 samples came from the United States, Italy and Spain. From T cells, B-cell-depleted T cells, or PBMCs came the material, which was cDNA or gDNA.

What was sequenced was peripheral blood. The genes are TRBV7-3 and TRBJ2-7, with 9 bases aligning to TRBD2. The TCR comes from an elderly man in a cohort sampled during active COVID-19. The CDR3 loop is CASSSSGGPLYEQYF. In DNA, the CDR3 is TGTGCCAGCAGTTCCAGCGGGGGGCCCCTCTACGAGCAGTACTTC.